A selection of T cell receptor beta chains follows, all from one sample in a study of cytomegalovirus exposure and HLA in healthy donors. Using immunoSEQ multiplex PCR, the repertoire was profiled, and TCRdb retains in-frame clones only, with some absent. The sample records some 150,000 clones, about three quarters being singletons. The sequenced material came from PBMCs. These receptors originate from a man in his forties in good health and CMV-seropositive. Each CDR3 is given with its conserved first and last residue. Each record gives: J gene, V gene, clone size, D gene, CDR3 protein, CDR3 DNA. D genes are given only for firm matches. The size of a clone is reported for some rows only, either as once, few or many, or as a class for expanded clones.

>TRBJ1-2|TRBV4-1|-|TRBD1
CASSLRDSPNYGYTF
TGCGCCAGCAGCCTCCGGGACAGTCCTAACTATGGCTACACCTTC
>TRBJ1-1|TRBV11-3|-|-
CASSLAYRQLNTEAFF
TGTGCCAGCAGCTTAGCTTATCGACAACTGAACACTGAAGCTTTCTTT
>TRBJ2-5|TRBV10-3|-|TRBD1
CAIMAGQGGEETQYF
TGTGCCATCATGGCAGGACAGGGGGGCGAAGAGACCCAGTACTTC
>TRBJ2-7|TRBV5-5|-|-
CASSFPRSSYEQYF
TGTGCCAGCAGCTTCCCTCGGAGCTCCTACGAGCAGTACTTC
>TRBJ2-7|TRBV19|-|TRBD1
CASIGTGVDEQYF
TGTGCCAGTATCGGGACAGGGGTCGACGAGCAGTACTTC
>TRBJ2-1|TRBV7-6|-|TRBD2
CASSPPGLAYNEQFF
TGTGCCAGCAGCCCTCCGGGACTAGCCTACAATGAGCAGTTCTTC
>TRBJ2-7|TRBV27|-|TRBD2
CASSLAGGQTYEQYF
TGTGCCAGCAGTTTAGCGGGAGGGCAGACCTACGAGCAGTACTTC
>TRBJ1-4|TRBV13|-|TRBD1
CASSKNRDSASATNEKLFF
TGTGCCAGCAGCAAAAACCGGGACAGTGCCTCTGCAACTAATGAAAAACTGTTTTTT
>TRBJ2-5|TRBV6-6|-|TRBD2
CASRPGTSGSLETQYF
TGTGCCAGCAGGCCTGGGACTAGCGGGAGCCTTGAGACCCAGTACTTC
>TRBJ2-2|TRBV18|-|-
CASSNSNTGELFF
TGTGCCAGCTCAAACTCGAACACCGGGGAGCTGTTTTTT
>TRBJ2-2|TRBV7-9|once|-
CASSLDSVVTGELFF
TGTGCCAGCAGCTTAGATAGCGTTGTCACCGGGGAGCTGTTTTTT
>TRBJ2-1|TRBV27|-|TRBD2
CASGDLAGGGNEQFF
TGTGCCAGCGGGGACCTAGCGGGAGGGGGCAATGAGCAGTTCTTC
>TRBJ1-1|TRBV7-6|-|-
CASSPGQLAEAFF
TGTGCCAGCAGCCCCGGACAGCTGGCTGAAGCTTTCTTT
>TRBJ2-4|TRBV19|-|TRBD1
CATRTGGFQNIQYF
TGTGCCACCAGGACAGGGGGCTTTCAAAACATTCAGTACTTC
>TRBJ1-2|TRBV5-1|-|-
CASSLEGATGYTF
TGCGCCAGCAGCTTGGAAGGGGCGACTGGCTACACCTTC
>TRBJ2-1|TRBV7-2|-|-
CASSPRAGNEQFF
TGTGCCAGCAGCCCAAGGGCGGGTAATGAGCAGTTCTTC
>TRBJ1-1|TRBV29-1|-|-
CSARQAPGNTEAFF
TGCAGCGCCCGCCAGGCCCCAGGGAACACTGAAGCTTTCTTT
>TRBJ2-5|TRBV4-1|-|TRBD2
CASSPSGTSGVVQETQYF
TGCGCCAGCAGCCCTAGCGGGACGAGCGGGGTGGTCCAAGAGACCCAGTACTTC
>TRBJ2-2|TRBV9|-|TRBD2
CASSPSWWGLGAGELFF
TGTGCCAGCAGCCCAAGTTGGTGGGGACTAGGTGCCGGGGAGCTGTTTTTT
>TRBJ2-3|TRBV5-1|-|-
CASSLGSRGTDTQYF
TGCGCCAGCAGCTTGGGGTCGCGGGGCACAGATACGCAGTATTTT
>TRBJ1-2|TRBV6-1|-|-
CASSEAAQGFYGYTF
TGTGCCAGCAGTGAGGCAGCCCAGGGATTCTATGGCTACACCTTC
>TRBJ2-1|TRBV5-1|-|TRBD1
CASSQTGGGNSYNEQFF
TGCGCCAGCAGCCAAACAGGGGGCGGTAACTCCTACAATGAGCAGTTCTTC
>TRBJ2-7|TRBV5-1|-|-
CASSLGVGHEQYF
TGCGCCAGCAGCTTGGGGGTGGGGCACGAGCAGTACTTC
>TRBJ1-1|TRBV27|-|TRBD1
CASSFPGQGAAFF
TGTGCCAGCAGTTTTCCTGGACAGGGGGCCGCTTTCTTT
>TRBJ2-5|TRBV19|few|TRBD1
CASSIEGQGEETQYF
TGTGCCAGTAGTATTGAGGGACAGGGTGAAGAGACCCAGTACTTC
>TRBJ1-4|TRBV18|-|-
CASSPGLNEKLFF
TGTGCCAGCTCACCAGGGCTTAATGAAAAACTGTTTTTT
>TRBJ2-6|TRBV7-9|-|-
CASSPRRDVLTF
TGTGCCAGCAGCCCCCGACGGGACGTCCTGACTTTC
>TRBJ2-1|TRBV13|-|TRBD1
CASSQRQGRPIANKFF
TGTGCCAGCAGCCAACGACAGGGTCGGCCCATTGCAAATAAGTTCTTC